This is a list of T cell receptor beta chains from one sample in a study of shared clonotypes between healthy human individuals. Sequenced by immunoSEQ multiplex PCR; TCRdb stores in-frame clones only, minus some. In the table there are 950,000 to 1,300,000 clones, about 74% of which are singletons. The sequenced sample consisted of memory CD4+ T cells sorted from blood. The receptors were gathered from a man aged 18 to 29 in good health. The CDR3 runs from the conserved cysteine through the conserved F or W. The D gene is left open where the match is weak. Rows give clone size only sometimes, using once, few, many, or a class for an expanded clone.

NA,TRBD2,TRBV6-1,TRBJ2-1,CASSVRLAGSYNEQFF,TGTGCCAGCAGTGTTAGGCTAGCGGGTTCATACAATGAGCAGTTCTTC
NA,NA,TRBV14,TRBJ2-7,CASSRGHFYEQYF,TGTGCCAGCAGCCGGGGACATTTCTACGAGCAGTACTTC
NA,NA,TRBV27,TRBJ2-7,CASSLNQNYEQYF,TGTGCCAGCAGTTTAAACCAAAACTACGAGCAGTACTTC
NA,NA,TRBV7-9,TRBJ2-3,CASSLDGSASTDTQYF,TGTGCCAGCAGCTTAGATGGTAGCGCCAGCACAGATACGCAGTATTTT
NA,NA,TRBV9,TRBJ1-6,CASSAGSSAPLHF,TGTGCCAGCAGCGCGGGGTCATCGGCACCCCTCCACTTT
NA,NA,TRBV30,TRBJ2-1,CAWSKRTGVYNEQFF,TGTGCCTGGAGTAAAAGAACGGGGGTCTACAATGAGCAGTTCTTC
NA,NA,TRBV2,TRBJ1-4,CASSDRAAGAGEKLFF,TGTGCCAGCAGTGATAGAGCGGCAGGGGCGGGTGAAAAACTGTTTTTT
NA,TRBD1,TRBV5-6,TRBJ1-2,CASSSKTGANYGYTF,TGTGCCAGCAGCTCCAAGACAGGGGCTAACTATGGCTACACCTTC
NA,TRBD1,TRBV6-6,TRBJ1-2,CASRPWEGAVGYTF,TGTGCCAGCAGACCTTGGGAGGGGGCGGTTGGCTACACCTTC
NA,NA,TRBV10-3,TRBJ1-4,CAISEQTDEKLFF,TGTGCCATCAGTGAGCAGACGGATGAAAAACTGTTTTTT
once,NA,TRBV6-1,TRBJ2-7,CASSDGPTYEQYF,TGTGCCAGCAGTGACGGACCCACCTACGAGCAGTACTTC
NA,NA,TRBV29-1,TRBJ1-1,CTSGGEMNTEAFF,TGCACCTCGGGGGGGGAAATGAACACTGAAGCTTTCTTT
NA,NA,TRBV4-1,TRBJ1-1,CASSHPGGGWTEAFF,TGCGCCAGCAGCCACCCAGGTGGGGGTTGGACTGAAGCTTTCTTT
NA,TRBD1,TRBV6-1,TRBJ2-2,CASKVRGYDTGELFF,TGTGCCAGTAAGGTCAGGGGGTATGACACCGGGGAGCTGTTTTTT
NA,NA,TRBV10-3,TRBJ1-1,CAISEVPNTEAFF,TGTGCCATCAGTGAGGTACCGAACACTGAAGCTTTCTTT
NA,NA,TRBV7-2,TRBJ1-5,CASNLGGQPQHF,TGTGCCAGCAACCTAGGGGGGCAGCCCCAGCATTTT
NA,NA,TRBV19,TRBJ2-7,CASSIGDTKKQYF,TGTGCCAGTAGTATTGGGGACACAAAAAAGCAGTACTTC
NA,TRBD1,TRBV7-8,TRBJ1-1,CASTTDRGRGNEAFF,TGTGCCAGCACTACAGACAGGGGTAGGGGTAATGAAGCTTTCTTT
NA,TRBD2,TRBV10-1,TRBJ2-3,CASSEGLAGLDTQYF,TGCGCCAGCAGTGAGGGACTAGCGGGATTAGATACGCAGTATTTT
NA,NA,TRBV19,TRBJ1-2,CASSKGRNYGYTF,TGTGCCAGTAGCAAGGGACGGAACTATGGCTACACCTTC
NA,NA,TRBV4-3,TRBJ2-3,CASSQDRARGTDTQYF,TGCGCCAGCAGCCAAGACCGGGCCCGGGGCACAGATACGCAGTATTTT
few,NA,TRBV9,TRBJ2-7,CARTSDRDTYEQYF,TGTGCCAGAACTTCCGACAGAGATACCTACGAGCAGTACTTC
once,TRBD2,TRBV6-1,TRBJ2-1,CASSEGLAGGTSYNEQFF,TGTGCCAGCAGTGAGGGACTAGCGGGGGGGACCTCCTACAATGAGCAGTTCTTC
NA,TRBD2,TRBV7-6,TRBJ2-1,CASTRGGTSGYSYNEQFF,TGTGCCAGCACCCGAGGTGGGACTAGCGGCTACTCCTACAATGAGCAGTTCTTC
NA,NA,TRBV7-9,TRBJ2-1,CASSVRAGEQFF,TGTGCCAGCAGCGTCAGGGCTGGGGAGCAGTTCTTC
NA,TRBD1,TRBV18,TRBJ1-1,CASSRQGDTEAFF,TGTGCCAGCTCCCGACAGGGAGACACTGAAGCTTTCTTT
NA,NA,TRBV7-9,TRBJ1-4,CASSLVLDIEKLFF,TGTGCCAGCAGCTTAGTCTTGGACATCGAAAAACTGTTTTTT
NA,NA,TRBV9,TRBJ2-6,CASSVTSGSGANVLTF,TGTGCCAGCAGCGTGACCAGCGGCTCTGGGGCCAACGTCCTGACTTTC
NA,NA,TRBV5-1,TRBJ1-1,CASSLLTGTPEAFF,TGCGCCAGCAGCTTGTTGACGGGCACCCCTGAAGCTTTCTTT